This T cell receptor beta chain was recovered during a study of beta chain features in type 1 diabetes. Study-level findings and limits: People with Type 1 diabetes carried modestly yet significantly shorter TCRB CDR3s in all four CD4+ subsets.

V trimming: 2 bases; J trimming: 2 bases; junction bases outside the gene matches: 8. CDR3 length: 15 residues. The germline V gene encodes CDR1 GTSNPN and CDR2 SVGIG (reference sequence). Reverse transcribing all isolated RNA meant expressed TCRB transcripts were sequenced. The table came from immunoSEQ multiplex PCR; TCRdb's copy has only in-frame clones and leaves some out. The table has 250,000 to 300,000 clones, roughly a quarter seen once. This clone was counted a few times. Its antigen is unknown. The source of this sequence is a woman between 25 and 40 years old with type 1 diabetes. The chain is built from TRBV30 and TRBJ2-5, with 7 bases aligning to TRBD2. The material sequenced was naive CD4+ T cells from blood. For the CDR3, the DNA is TGTGCCTGGAGTTGGTCCTCTAGCGGACAAGAGACCCAGTACTTC. Translation: CAWSWSSSGQETQYF.